These 25 T cell receptor beta chains originate from one sample sequenced in a study of shared clonotypes between healthy human individuals. Profiled with immunoSEQ multiplex PCR; TCRdb holds only in-frame clones, not every one. Seen here are fewer than 1.6 million clones, around 98.5% observed once, and the top ten hold about 0.4%. Sequences were obtained from naive CD4+ T cells sorted from blood. Subset indicated: CD45RA+ positively selected. These receptor sequences come from a man aged 25-40 years in good health.

The chain uses TRBV5-1 and TRBJ2-3, with 8 positions matching TRBD2. CDR1 and CDR2 (germline): SGHRS, YFSETQ. V shed 0 bases and J 5 bases; nucleotides not matched to a gene: 5. The CDR3 is 15 amino acids. The CDR3 sequence is CASSLVGLGQDTQYF. The CDR3 DNA reads TGCGCCAGCAGCTTGGTGGGACTAGGGCAAGATACGCAGTATTTT.

The genes are TRBV6-1 and TRBJ1-4; 7 bases align to TRBD1. Losses at the gene ends were 3 bases for V and 5 bases for J; bases not matched to a gene: 15. The CDR3 sequence is 18 residues long. Germline V gene lookup returns CDR1 MNHNS and CDR2 SASEGT. DNA for the CDR3: TGTGCCAGCAGTGACCGCCTGACTGAGGGACAGAAAAATGAAAAACTGTTTTTT. Its translation: CASSDRLTEGQKNEKLFF.

The chain couples TRBV7-9 to TRBJ2-1, with 10 nucleotides matching TRBD2. The CDR3 runs 16 residues. Germline CDR1 is SEHNR and CDR2 is FQNEAQ (reference sequence). The junction had 3 bases not matched to a gene; V was cut back by 1 base and J by 3 bases. The CDR3 coding sequence is TGTGCCAGCAGCTTAGACCTAGCGGGGGACTACAATGAGCAGTTCTTC. This translates into CASSLDLAGDYNEQFF.

The chain combines TRBV7-9 with TRBJ1-5; 8 positions match TRBD1. Germline CDR1 reads SEHNR; CDR2 reads FQNEAQ (reference sequence). The CDR3 loop spans 16 amino acids. The J segment lost 2 bases and the V segment lost 5 bases, leaving 8 bases of the junction unmatched. CDR3 DNA sequence: TGTGCCAGCAGCCCCTCAGGGGGCGTTGGCAATCAGCCCCAGCATTTT. It translates to CASSPSGGVGNQPQHF.

Of note for this clone: One end of the junction is discordant with germline, which a read error may explain. This rearrangement joins TRBV6-6 to TRBJ2-7, with TRBD2 matching over 7 bases. Per the germline V gene, CDR1 is MNHNY and CDR2 is SVGAGI (reference sequence). This CDR3 is 12 amino acids long. DNA for the CDR3: TGTGCCAGCGAGACTAGCTCCCACGAGCAGTACTTC. Amino acids: CASETSSHEQYF.

The chain couples TRBV28 to TRBJ2-2, with D perhaps matching TRBD1 or TRBD2 (6 bases each). CDR3 length equals 18 residues. With 2 bases removed from V and 3 bases from J, the gap between germline ends came to 19 bases. The germline V gene encodes CDR1 MDHEN and CDR2 SYDVKM. In DNA, the CDR3 is TGTGCCAGCAGTTTAGGCCAGGGGCCGGGACTTTACACCGGGGAGCTGTTTTTT. It yields the protein CASSLGQGPGLYTGELFF.

The CDR3 loop is CASSPGQGTLNTEAFF. CDR3 nucleotide sequence: TGTGCCAGCTCACCGGGACAGGGGACATTGAACACTGAAGCTTTCTTT. The chain is built from TRBV18 and TRBJ1-1; 10 bases agree with TRBD1. The ends lost 3 bases at V and 0 bases at J; junction bases unmatched: 4. Germline CDR1 KGHSH, CDR2 LQKENI. CDR3 size: 16 residues. Drawing the rest from reference TRBV18 and TRBJ1-1, the complete variable domain is NAGVMQNPRHLVRRRGQEARLRCSPMKGHSHVYWYRQLPEEGLKFMVYLQKENIIDESGMPKERFSAEFPKEGPSILRIQQVVRGDSAAYFCASSPGQGTLNTEAFFGQGTRLTVV.

The V gene is TRBV7-3, the J gene TRBJ2-2; 8 bases align to TRBD1. V was pared by 8 bases and J by 7 bases, with 9 bases of the junction left unmatched. Germline CDR1 reads SGHTA; CDR2 reads FQGTGA. This CDR3 region has 14 residues. CDR3 in amino acids: CASGKQGANGELFF. CDR3 bases: TGTGCCAGCGGAAAGCAGGGGGCGAACGGGGAGCTGTTTTTT.

This clone has just a few counts. The same CDR3 also results from other DNA sequences found in this sample. This chain connects TRBV5-4 to TRBJ2-7; possibly TRBD1 for D (5 bases). CDR1 SGHNT and CDR2 YYREEE come from the germline V gene (reference sequence). The length of the CDR3 is 13 residues. Trimming cost V 4 bases and J 2 bases, with 10 bases left between them. DNA for the CDR3: TGTGCCAGCAGCCTCAAAGGGGCCTACGAGCAGTACTTC. Residues: CASSLKGAYEQYF.

V usage is TRBV6-1 and J usage is TRBJ2-1; 8 bases are shared with TRBD1. V was pared by 6 bases and J by 4 bases, with 8 bases of the junction left unmatched. The CDR3 is 15 amino acids. Germline values: CDR1 MNHNS, CDR2 SASEGT. The CDR3 DNA is TGTGCCAGCAGATCAGACAGGGGACCGTACAATGAGCAGTTCTTC. This translates into CASRSDRGPYNEQFF.

This chain joins TRBV7-9 and TRBJ2-1; either TRBD1 or TRBD2 may fit D (5 bases each). The CDR3 is 16 amino acids. V lost 0 bases, J lost 1 base, and 10 bases lay in between. The V gene's germline CDR1 is SEHNR and CDR2 FQNEAQ (reference sequence). The CDR3 nucleotides read TGTGCCAGCAGCTTAGCCCCGGGGCGGTCCTACAATGAGCAGTTCTTC. Its protein product is CASSLAPGRSYNEQFF.

The rearrangement uses TRBV27 and TRBJ2-6; no clear D gene. This CDR3 is 14 amino acids long. The germline V gene has CDR1 MNHEY and CDR2 SMNVEV (reference sequence). The germline V and J ends were trimmed by 8 bases and 2 bases, with 10 bases remaining between them. The CDR3 loop is CASGPGPGANVLTF. The CDR3 bases are TGTGCCAGCGGTCCCGGGCCTGGGGCCAACGTCCTGACTTTC.

This chain joins TRBV7-9 and TRBJ2-6; D is perhaps TRBD1 (6 bases). Trimming removed 1 base at V and 0 bases at J, with 7 bases between. Germline values: CDR1 SEHNR, CDR2 FQNEAQ (reference sequence). This CDR3 region has 16 residues. CDR3 loop: CASSLVGGSGANVLTF. For the CDR3, the DNA is TGTGCCAGCAGCTTAGTAGGGGGCTCTGGGGCCAACGTCCTGACTTTC.

V is TRBV6-5 and J is TRBJ1-1, with no clear D. The CDR3 has 14 amino acids. CDR1 and CDR2 from the germline V gene are MNHEY and SVGAGI. The germline V and J ends were trimmed by 4 bases and 4 bases, with 13 bases remaining between them. The CDR3 region has the DNA TGTGCCAGCAGTTTGTTGGAGTTGGCCACTGAAGCTTTCTTT. It yields the protein CASSLLELATEAFF.

This clone has more than one count but fewer than ten. Other DNA sequences in the sample encode the same CDR3. The chain couples TRBV28 to TRBJ2-7; D possibly matches TRBD1 or TRBD2 (5 bases each). Germline lookup yields CDR1 MDHEN and CDR2 SYDVKM. The ends were cut back, 3 bases at V and 0 bases at J, with 9 bases in the middle. The CDR3 covers 14 residues. This CDR3 reads CASSFPGSSYEQYF. In DNA form, the CDR3 reads TGTGCCAGCAGTTTTCCAGGGAGCTCCTACGAGCAGTACTTC.

With respect to this clone: The same CDR3 is also encoded by other DNA sequences in this sample. The chain couples TRBV15 to TRBJ2-1, with D unclear. The germline V and J ends were trimmed by 1 base and 3 bases, with 4 bases remaining between them. The CDR3 contains 13 residues. Germline V lookup: CDR1 LNHNV, CDR2 YYDKDF (reference sequence). CDR3 in amino acids: CATSRARYNEQFF. CDR3 sequence (DNA): TGTGCCACCAGCAGAGCCCGCTACAATGAGCAGTTCTTC.

The chain uses TRBV5-1 and TRBJ2-5; D remains ambiguous. V shed 0 bases and J shed 5 bases, with 14 bases lying between them. The CDR3 contains 15 residues. Per the germline V gene, CDR1 is SGHRS and CDR2 is YFSETQ. The CDR3 spells CASSLAKRPQETQYF. The CDR3 DNA reads as TGCGCCAGCAGCTTGGCCAAGCGACCCCAGGAGACCCAGTACTTC.

As concerns this clone: Additional DNA sequences in this sample encode the identical CDR3. The gene calls are TRBV5-1 and TRBJ2-3, with unresolved D. V dropped 0 bases and J dropped 3 bases, with 8 bases sitting between them. Germline V CDR1 and CDR2: SGHRS, YFSETQ. The CDR3 extends over 14 amino acids. CDR3 in DNA: TGCGCCAGCAGCTTGGGGGTCAGTACAGATACGCAGTATTTT. Translating it yields CASSLGVSTDTQYF. Full variable domain (remainder filled in from reference TRBV5-1 and TRBJ2-3): KAGVTQTPRYLIKTRGQQVTLSCSPISGHRSVSWYQQTPGQGLQFLFEYFSETQRNKGNFPGRFSGRQFSNSRSEMNVSTLELGDSALYLCASSLGVSTDTQYFGPGTRLTVL.

The chain is built from TRBV11-3 and TRBJ2-7; TRBD2 aligns across 7 bases. CDR1 SGHNT and CDR2 YENEEA come from the germline V gene. J was trimmed by 2 bases and V by 5 bases; bases with no gene match: 9. The CDR3 consists of 15 residues. CDR3 DNA: TGTGCCAGCAGCCGGCGCGGGGGTGACACCTACGAGCAGTACTTC. Translation gives CASSRRGGDTYEQYF.

V gene TRBV2 combines with J gene TRBJ1-2, with 8 nucleotides matching TRBD1. The CDR3 length is 17 residues. The V and J ends lost 4 bases and 4 bases, in that order; junction bases with no gene match: 14. From germline, CDR1 is SNHLY and CDR2 FYNNEI. CDR3 loop: CASSGGRGRLMTYGYTF. CDR3 sequence (DNA): TGTGCCAGCAGTGGCGGCAGGGGGCGCCTTATGACCTATGGCTACACCTTC.

The V and J genes are TRBV6-1 and TRBJ1-5; D not resolved. Germline CDR1 MNHNS, CDR2 SASEGT. Deletions cut 4 bases from V and 6 bases from J, with 7 bases between. CDR3 length: 12 amino acids. CDR3 bases: TGTGCCAGCAGTGGAGGGCCTCAGCCCCAGCATTTT. It yields the protein CASSGGPQPQHF.

The rearrangement links TRBV20-1 to TRBJ1-5; the D gene is possibly TRBD1 (5 bases). This CDR3 contains 11 residues. Germline V gene lookup returns CDR1 DFQATT and CDR2 SNEGSKA (reference sequence). CDR3 sequence: CRGTGGQPQHF. DNA of the CDR3: TGCAGAGGGACGGGAGGGCAGCCCCAGCATTTT.

Details on this clone: The sample has other DNA sequences that encode this CDR3 too. The chain carries TRBV18 and TRBJ2-5, with 7 bases that match TRBD1. The CDR3 consists of 14 residues. CDR1 and CDR2 from the germline V gene are KGHSH and LQKENI. The trim removed 3 bases at V and 2 bases at J, leaving 3 bases unmatched. The chain's CDR3 is CASSPRDRQETQYF. The CDR3 DNA reads TGTGCCAGCTCACCTAGGGACAGACAAGAGACCCAGTACTTC.

The chain carries TRBV7-2 and TRBJ2-5; D is uncertain. V shed 5 bases and J shed 2 bases, with 15 bases lying between them. Germline-derived CDR1 and CDR2 are SGHTA and FQGNSA. The CDR3 is 15 amino acids. The CDR3 sequence is CASSPIGVSQETQYF. The CDR3, as DNA: TGTGCCAGCAGCCCCATCGGAGTCTCACAAGAGACCCAGTACTTC.

V is TRBV6-5 and J is TRBJ1-1; D is undetermined. The CDR3 length is 15 residues. Germline V lookup: CDR1 MNHEY, CDR2 SVGAGI. Deletions cut 0 bases from V and 3 bases from J, with 11 bases between. For the CDR3, the DNA is TGTGCCAGCAGTTACTCGAACGGGAAACACACTGAAGCTTTCTTT. This translates into CASSYSNGKHTEAFF.